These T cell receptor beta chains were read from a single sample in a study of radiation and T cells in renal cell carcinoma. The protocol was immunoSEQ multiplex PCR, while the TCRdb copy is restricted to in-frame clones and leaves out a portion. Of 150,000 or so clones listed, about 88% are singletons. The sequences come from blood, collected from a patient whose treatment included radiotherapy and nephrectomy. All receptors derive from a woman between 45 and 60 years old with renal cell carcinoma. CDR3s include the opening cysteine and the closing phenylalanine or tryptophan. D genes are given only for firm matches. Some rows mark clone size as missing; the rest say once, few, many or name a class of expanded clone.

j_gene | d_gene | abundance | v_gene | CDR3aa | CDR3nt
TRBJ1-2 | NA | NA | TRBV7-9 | CASSSQGFGYTF | TGTGCCAGCAGCTCTCAGGGTTTTGGCTACACCTTC
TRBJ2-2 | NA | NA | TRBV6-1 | CASSDRQGRPGELFF | TGTGCCAGCAGTGACCGCCAGGGGAGGCCCGGGGAGCTGTTTTTT
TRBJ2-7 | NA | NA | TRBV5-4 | CASSSTERSSYEQYF | TGTGCCAGCAGCTCGACAGAGCGGAGCTCCTACGAGCAGTACTTC
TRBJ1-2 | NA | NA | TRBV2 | CASEGTSYGYTF | TGTGCCAGCGAGGGGACGTCCTATGGCTACACCTTC
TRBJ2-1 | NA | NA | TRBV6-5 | CASSRLDSNEQFF | TGTGCCAGCAGTCGACTAGATTCCAATGAGCAGTTCTTC
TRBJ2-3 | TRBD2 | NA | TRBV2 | CASSVSGVRTDTQYF | TGTGCCAGCAGTGTGAGCGGGGTGCGCACAGATACGCAGTATTTT
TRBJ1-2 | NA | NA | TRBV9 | CASSDEPVTNYGYTF | TGTGCCAGCAGCGACGAACCGGTCACTAACTATGGCTACACCTTC
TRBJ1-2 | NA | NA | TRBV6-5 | CASSQTPNYGYTF | TGTGCCAGCAGCCAGACCCCTAACTATGGCTACACCTTC
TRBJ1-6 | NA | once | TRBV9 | CASSVGQENSPLHF | TGTGCCAGCAGCGTCGGGCAGGAGAATTCACCCCTCCACTTT
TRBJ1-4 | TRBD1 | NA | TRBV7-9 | CASSFGQANGEKLFF | TGTGCCAGCAGCTTCGGACAGGCCAACGGTGAAAAACTGTTTTTT
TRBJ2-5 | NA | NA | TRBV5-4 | CASSLVSVRSETQYF | TGTGCCAGCAGCTTGGTGAGCGTGCGTTCGGAGACCCAGTACTTC
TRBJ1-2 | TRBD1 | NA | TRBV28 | CASSFTSGTGYYGYTF | TGTGCCAGCAGTTTCACCTCCGGGACAGGGTACTATGGCTACACCTTC
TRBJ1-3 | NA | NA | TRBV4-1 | CASSQTDYVGNTIYF | TGCGCCAGCAGCCAAACGGACTACGTCGGAAACACCATATATTTT
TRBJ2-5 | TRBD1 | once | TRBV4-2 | CASSQALGTAETQYF | TGTGCCAGCAGCCAAGCCCTTGGGACAGCGGAGACCCAGTACTTC
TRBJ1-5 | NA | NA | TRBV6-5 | CASSSGTTNQPQHF | TGTGCCAGCAGCTCCGGGACAACCAATCAGCCCCAGCATTTT
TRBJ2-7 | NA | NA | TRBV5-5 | CASSLGPTYEQYF | TGTGCCAGCAGCTTGGGGCCAACCTACGAGCAGTACTTC
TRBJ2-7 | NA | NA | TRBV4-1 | CASSERTAGTEYEQYF | TGCGCCAGCAGCGAGAGGACAGCCGGTACGGAATACGAGCAGTACTTC
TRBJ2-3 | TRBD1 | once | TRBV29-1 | CSVVPDRDTDTQYF | TGCAGCGTTGTCCCGGACAGGGACACAGATACGCAGTATTTT
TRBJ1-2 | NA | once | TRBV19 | CASSRRDYGYTF | TGTGCCAGTAGTAGAAGAGACTATGGCTACACCTTC
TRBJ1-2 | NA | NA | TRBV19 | CASSIDTLAHGYTF | TGTGCCAGTAGTATAGATACGTTGGCCCATGGCTACACCTTC
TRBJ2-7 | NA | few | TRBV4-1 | CASSQGYSSYEQYF | TGCGCCAGCAGCCAGGGATACAGCAGCTACGAGCAGTACTTC
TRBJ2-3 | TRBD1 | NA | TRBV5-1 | CASSLSGQGNTDTQYF | TGCGCCAGCAGCTTGTCTGGACAGGGAAACACAGATACGCAGTATTTT
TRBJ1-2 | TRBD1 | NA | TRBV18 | CASSPRDRSNYGYTF | TGTGCCAGCTCACCTCGGGACAGGTCAAACTATGGCTACACCTTC
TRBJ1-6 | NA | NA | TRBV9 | CASSVRLAGSPLHF | TGTGCCAGCAGCGTCCGGCTTGCAGGGTCACCCCTCCACTTT
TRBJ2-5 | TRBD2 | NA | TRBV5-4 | CASSKRLAEETQYF | TGTGCCAGCAGCAAAAGACTAGCCGAAGAGACCCAGTACTTC
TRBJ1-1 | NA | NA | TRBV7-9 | CASSLGRTADTEAFF | TGTGCCAGCAGCTTAGGGCGGACGGCTGACACTGAAGCTTTCTTT
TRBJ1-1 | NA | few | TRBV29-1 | CSGGRGTEAFF | TGCAGCGGTGGAAGGGGAACTGAAGCTTTCTTT
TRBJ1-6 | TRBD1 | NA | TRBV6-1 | CASQGAIGNSPLHF | TGTGCCAGCCAGGGGGCCATTGGTAATTCACCCCTCCACTTT
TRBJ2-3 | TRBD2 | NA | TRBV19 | CASSNQAGEATQYF | TGTGCCAGTAGCAATCAGGCGGGGGAGGCTACGCAGTATTTT
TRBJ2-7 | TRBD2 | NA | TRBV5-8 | CASSQLLAGSYEQYF | TGTGCCAGCAGCCAACTACTAGCGGGGTCCTACGAGCAGTACTTC
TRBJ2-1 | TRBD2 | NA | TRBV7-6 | CASSFGLAGGPDEQFF | TGTGCCAGCAGCTTCGGACTAGCGGGGGGGCCGGATGAGCAGTTCTTC
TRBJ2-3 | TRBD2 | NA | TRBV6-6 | CASRPSGGDSTDTQYF | TGTGCCAGCAGACCTAGCGGGGGGGATAGCACAGATACGCAGTATTTT
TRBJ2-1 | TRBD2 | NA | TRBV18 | CASSPSAGAPYNEQFF | TGTGCCAGCTCACCAAGTGCGGGAGCCCCCTACAATGAGCAGTTCTTC
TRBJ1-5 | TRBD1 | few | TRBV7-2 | CASSPWGQSNQPQHF | TGTGCCAGCAGCCCGTGGGGACAGTCCAATCAGCCCCAGCATTTT
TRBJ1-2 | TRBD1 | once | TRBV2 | CAEAGTGGNGYTF | TGTGCCGAAGCGGGGACAGGGGGAAATGGCTACACCTTC
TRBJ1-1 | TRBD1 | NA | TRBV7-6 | CASSLYPPTGGFGVGEAFF | TGTGCCAGCAGCTTATACCCACCGACAGGGGGATTCGGAGTCGGTGAAGCTTTCTTT
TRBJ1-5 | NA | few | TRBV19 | CASSIGRVQPQHF | TGTGCCAGTAGTATCGGCAGGGTACAGCCCCAGCATTTT
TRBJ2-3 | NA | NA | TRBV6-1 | CASSERLGDTQYF | TGTGCCAGCAGTGAACGTCTTGGAGATACGCAGTATTTT
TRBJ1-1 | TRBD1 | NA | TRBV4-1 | CASSLGQGVNTEAFF | TGCGCCAGCAGCCTGGGACAGGGGGTGAACACTGAAGCTTTCTTT
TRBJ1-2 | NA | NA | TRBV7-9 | CASSLANSDYGYTF | TGTGCCAGCAGCTTAGCAAACAGCGACTATGGCTACACCTTC
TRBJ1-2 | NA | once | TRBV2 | CASSDLSRGVTF | TGTGCCAGCAGTGATCTGAGTAGGGGAGTCACCTTC
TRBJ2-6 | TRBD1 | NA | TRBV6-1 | CASSTTGSGANVLTF | TGTGCCAGCAGTACGACAGGGAGTGGGGCCAACGTCCTGACTTTC
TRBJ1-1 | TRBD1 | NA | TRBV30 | CAWRATTGDDTEAFF | TGTGCCTGGAGAGCAACGACAGGGGATGACACTGAAGCTTTCTTT
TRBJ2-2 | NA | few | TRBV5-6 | CASSRAQGGELFF | TGTGCCAGCAGCCGCGCACAGGGCGGGGAGCTGTTTTTT
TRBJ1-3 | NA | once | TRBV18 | CASSPHPDWAGNTIYF | TGTGCCAGCTCACCACATCCGGACTGGGCTGGAAACACCATATATTTT
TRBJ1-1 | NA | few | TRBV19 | CASSLDTFFEAFF | TGTGCCAGTAGTCTTGACACATTCTTTGAAGCTTTCTTT
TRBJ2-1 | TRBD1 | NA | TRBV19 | CASQYPTGGHEQFF | TGTGCCTCTCAGTACCCAACAGGGGGCCATGAGCAGTTCTTC
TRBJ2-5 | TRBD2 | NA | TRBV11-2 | CASSLVGGGYQETQYF | TGTGCCAGCAGCTTAGTAGGCGGGGGGTACCAAGAGACCCAGTACTTC
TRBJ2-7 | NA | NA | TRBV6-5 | CASSQDYEQYF | TGTGCCAGCAGTCAGGACTACGAGCAGTACTTC
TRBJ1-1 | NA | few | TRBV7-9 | CASSSSGTSKGITEAFF | TGTGCCAGCAGCTCCTCCGGGACCAGTAAAGGAATCACTGAAGCTTTCTTT
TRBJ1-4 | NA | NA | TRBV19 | CASSPARGAGEKLFF | TGTGCCAGTAGTCCCGCGAGGGGGGCGGGTGAAAAACTGTTTTTT
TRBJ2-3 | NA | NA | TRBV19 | CASSPPGHPSTDTQYF | TGTGCCAGTAGCCCCCCGGGACACCCAAGCACAGATACGCAGTATTTT
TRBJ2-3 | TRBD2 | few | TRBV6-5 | CASSYASGGTDTQYF | TGTGCCAGCAGTTACGCTAGCGGGGGAACAGATACGCAGTATTTT
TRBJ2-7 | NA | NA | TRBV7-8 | CASSSRDRKYEQYF | TGTGCCAGCAGCTCGCGGGACAGAAAATACGAGCAGTACTTC
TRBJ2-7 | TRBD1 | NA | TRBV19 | CASSLQAGTGNNEQYF | TGTGCCAGTAGTTTACAAGCCGGGACAGGGAATAACGAGCAGTACTTC
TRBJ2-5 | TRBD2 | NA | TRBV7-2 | CASSLYARTSAQETQYF | TGTGCCAGCAGCTTATACGCCAGGACTAGCGCCCAAGAGACCCAGTACTTC
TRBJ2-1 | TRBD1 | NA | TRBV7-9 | CASSADRGGEQFF | TGTGCCAGCAGCGCCGACAGGGGTGGTGAGCAGTTCTTC
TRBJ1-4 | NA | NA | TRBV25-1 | CASRVGLSEKLFF | TGTGCCAGCAGGGTGGGGCTCTCTGAAAAACTGTTTTTT
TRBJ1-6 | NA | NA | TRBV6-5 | CASSYDSLNSPLHF | TGTGCCAGCAGTTATGACAGTCTTAATTCACCCCTCCACTTT
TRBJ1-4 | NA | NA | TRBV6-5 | CASSYSMGGTNEKLFF | TGTGCCAGCAGTTACTCTATGGGGGGGACTAATGAAAAACTGTTTTTT